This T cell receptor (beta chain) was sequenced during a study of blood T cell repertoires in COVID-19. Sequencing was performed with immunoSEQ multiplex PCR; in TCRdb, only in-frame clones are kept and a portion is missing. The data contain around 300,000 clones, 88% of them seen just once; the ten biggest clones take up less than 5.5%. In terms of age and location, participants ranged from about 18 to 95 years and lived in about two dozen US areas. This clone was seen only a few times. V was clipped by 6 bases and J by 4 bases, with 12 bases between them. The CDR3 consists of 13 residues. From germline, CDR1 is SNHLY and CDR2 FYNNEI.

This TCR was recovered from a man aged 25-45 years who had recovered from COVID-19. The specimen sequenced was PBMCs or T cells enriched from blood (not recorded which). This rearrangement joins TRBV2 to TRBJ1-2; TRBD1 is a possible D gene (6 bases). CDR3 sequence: CASRSDSSYGYTF. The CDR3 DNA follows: TGTGCCAGCAGATCGGACAGTTCCTATGGCTACACCTTC. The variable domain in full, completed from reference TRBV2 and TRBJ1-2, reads EPEVTQTPSHQVTQMGQEVILRCVPISNHLYFYWYRQILGQKVEFLVSFYNNEISEKSEIFDDQFSVERPDGSNFTLKIRSTKLEDSAMYFCASRSDSSYGYTFGSGTRLTVV.